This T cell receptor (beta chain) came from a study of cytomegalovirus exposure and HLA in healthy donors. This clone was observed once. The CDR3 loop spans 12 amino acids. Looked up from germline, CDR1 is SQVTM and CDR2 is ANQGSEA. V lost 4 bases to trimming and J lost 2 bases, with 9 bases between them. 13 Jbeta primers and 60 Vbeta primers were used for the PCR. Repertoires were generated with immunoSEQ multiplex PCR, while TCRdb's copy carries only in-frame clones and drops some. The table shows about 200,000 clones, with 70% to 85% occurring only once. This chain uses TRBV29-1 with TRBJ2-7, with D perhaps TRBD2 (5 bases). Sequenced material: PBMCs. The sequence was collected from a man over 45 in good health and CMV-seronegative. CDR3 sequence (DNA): TGCAGCGTTGTAAGCGGAACCTACGAGCAGTACTTC. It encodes CSVVSGTYEQYF.